Each of the 5 T cell receptor beta chains below was sequenced from the same sample in a study of technical replicates of blood from several donors. TCRdb's copy holds only in-frame clones and misses some; the assay was immunoSEQ multiplex PCR. The sample comprises over 55,000 clones, around 91% of which are singletons, and about 3.7% rests with the top ten. The specimen was PBMCs. These receptors came from a human donor in good health. Some clones in this sample may be carry-over from other donors' samples.

The chain is built from TRBV5-1 and TRBJ2-3, with D maybe TRBD2 (5 bases). The CDR3 is 14 residues long. The germline V gene encodes CDR1 SGHRS and CDR2 YFSETQ. V gave up 4 bases and J gave up 7 bases, with 16 bases separating them. The CDR3 loop is CASSVSSVPNTQYF. The CDR3 bases are TGCGCCAGCAGCGTTAGTAGCGTCCCGAATACGCAGTATTTT. Variable domain in full (rest from reference TRBV5-1 and TRBJ2-3): KAGVTQTPRYLIKTRGQQVTLSCSPISGHRSVSWYQQTPGQGLQFLFEYFSETQRNKGNFPGRFSGRQFSNSRSEMNVSTLELGDSALYLCASSVSSVPNTQYFGPGTRLTVL.

V gene TRBV20-1 combines with J gene TRBJ2-1; D is undetermined. Trimming took off 5 bases at V and 7 bases at J, with 9 bases between the two ends. CDR1 DFQATT and CDR2 SNEGSKA come from the germline V gene (reference sequence). The CDR3 is made up of 11 amino acids. CDR3 sequence (DNA): TGCAGTGCTCCCGGTGTTAATGAGCAGTTCTTC. The encoded protein is CSAPGVNEQFF.

This clone was picked up a small number of times. This chain connects TRBV20-1 to TRBJ1-1; D unclear. Trimming removed 3 bases at V and 8 bases at J, with 10 bases between. Per the germline V gene, CDR1 is DFQATT and CDR2 is SNEGSKA (reference sequence). The CDR3 is made up of 11 amino acids. CDR3 residues: CSASSGREAFF. The CDR3 region has the DNA TGCAGTGCTAGTTCCGGGAGAGAAGCTTTCTTT.

The CDR3 region is CASSVGSGGPPYNEQFF. The CDR3 region has the DNA TGTGCCAGCAGCGTTGGGTCGGGAGGGCCCCCTTACAATGAGCAGTTCTTC. The chain employs TRBV9 and TRBJ2-1; 8 nucleotides line up with TRBD2. Germline V gene lookup returns CDR1 SGDLS and CDR2 YYNGEE. This CDR3 spans 17 amino acids. V gave up 2 bases and J gave up 4 bases; unmatched junction bases: 11.

V and J are TRBV27 and TRBJ1-2; 9 bases line up with TRBD1. Germline V lookup: CDR1 MNHEY, CDR2 SMNVEV (reference sequence). Germline trimming cut 5 bases from V and 1 base from J; bases unmatched to any gene: 8. The CDR3 covers 16 residues. The CDR3 DNA is TGTGCCAGCAGTCCTCTTCGGGACAGGGTTAACTATGGCTACACCTTC. It codes for CASSPLRDRVNYGYTF.